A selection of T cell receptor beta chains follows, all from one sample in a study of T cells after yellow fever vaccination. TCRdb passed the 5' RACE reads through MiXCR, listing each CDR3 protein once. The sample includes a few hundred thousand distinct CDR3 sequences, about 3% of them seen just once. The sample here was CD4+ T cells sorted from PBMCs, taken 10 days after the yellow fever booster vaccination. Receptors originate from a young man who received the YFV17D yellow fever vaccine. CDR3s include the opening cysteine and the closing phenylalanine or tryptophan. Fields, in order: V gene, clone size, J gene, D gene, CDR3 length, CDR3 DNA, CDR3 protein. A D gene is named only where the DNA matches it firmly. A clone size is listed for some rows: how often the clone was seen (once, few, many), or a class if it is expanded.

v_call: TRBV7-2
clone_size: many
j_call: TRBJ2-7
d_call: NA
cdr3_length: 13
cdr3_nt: TGTGCCAGCAGCTATCAGGGGAATGGGGAGCAGTACTTC
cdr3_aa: CASSYQGNGEQYF

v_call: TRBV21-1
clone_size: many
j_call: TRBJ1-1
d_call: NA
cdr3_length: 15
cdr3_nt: TGTGCCAGCAGCAAACTGACCTTCTGGAACACTGAAGCTTTCTTT
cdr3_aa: CASSKLTFWNTEAFF

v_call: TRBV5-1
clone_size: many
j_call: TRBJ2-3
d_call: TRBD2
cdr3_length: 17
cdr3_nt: TGCGCCAGCAGCTGGTTGGGACTAGCGGGGGGGCCAGATACGCAGTATTTT
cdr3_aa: CASSWLGLAGGPDTQYF

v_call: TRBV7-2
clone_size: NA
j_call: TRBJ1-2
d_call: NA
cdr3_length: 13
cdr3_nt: TGTGCCAGCAGCATGACACTAGCCTATGGCTACACCTTC
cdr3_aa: CASSMTLAYGYTF

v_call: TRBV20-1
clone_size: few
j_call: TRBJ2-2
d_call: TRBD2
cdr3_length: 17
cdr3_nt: TGCAGTGCTAGAGCCAAGGGACTAGCCAGGTGGACCGGGGAGCTGTTTTTT
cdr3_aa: CSARAKGLARWTGELFF

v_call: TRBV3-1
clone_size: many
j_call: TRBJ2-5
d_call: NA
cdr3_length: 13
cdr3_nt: TGTGCCAGCAGCTATCTGCGGAAAGAGACCCAGTACTTC
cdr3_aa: CASSYLRKETQYF

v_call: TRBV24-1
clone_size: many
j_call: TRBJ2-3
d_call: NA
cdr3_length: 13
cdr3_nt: TGTGCCACCAGTGATTTGGTTACAGATACGCAGTATTTT
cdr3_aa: CATSDLVTDTQYF

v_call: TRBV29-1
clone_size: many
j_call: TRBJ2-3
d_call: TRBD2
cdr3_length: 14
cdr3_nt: TGCAGCGTTGTACGGCGGGGGGATCAGGATACGCAGTATTTT
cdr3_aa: CSVVRRGDQDTQYF

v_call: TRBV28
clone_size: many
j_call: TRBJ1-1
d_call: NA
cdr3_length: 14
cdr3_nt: TGTGCCAGCAGTTTACGGGGGGGGCACACTGAAGCTTTCTTT
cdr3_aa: CASSLRGGHTEAFF

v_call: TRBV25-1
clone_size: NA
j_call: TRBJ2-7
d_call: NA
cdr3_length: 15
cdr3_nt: TGTGCCAGCAGTGGACCAGGGACCTGGGAAAACGAGCAGTACTTC
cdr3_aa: CASSGPGTWENEQYF

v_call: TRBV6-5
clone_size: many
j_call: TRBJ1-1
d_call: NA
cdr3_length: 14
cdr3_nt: TGTGCCAGCAGTTACGTACTTGGCCTGCGCAAAGCTTTCTTT
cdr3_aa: CASSYVLGLRKAFF

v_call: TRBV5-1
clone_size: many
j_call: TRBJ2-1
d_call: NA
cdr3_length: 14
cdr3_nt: TGCGCCAGCAGCTTGCAGAGCTCCTACAATGAGCAGTTCTTC
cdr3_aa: CASSLQSSYNEQFF

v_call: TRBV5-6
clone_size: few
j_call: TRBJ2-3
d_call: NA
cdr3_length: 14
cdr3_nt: TGTGCCAGCAGCTTTCCGGGGGCCGGAGATACGCAGTATTTT
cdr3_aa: CASSFPGAGDTQYF

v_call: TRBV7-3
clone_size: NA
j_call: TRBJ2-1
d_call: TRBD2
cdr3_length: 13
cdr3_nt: TGTGCCAGCAGCAGGACTAGCGACAATGAGCAGTTCTTC
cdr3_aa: CASSRTSDNEQFF

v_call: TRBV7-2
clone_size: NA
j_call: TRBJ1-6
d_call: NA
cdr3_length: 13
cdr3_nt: TGTGCCAGCAGCTTAAACAGGGCCGGGCCCCTCCACTTT
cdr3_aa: CASSLNRAGPLHF

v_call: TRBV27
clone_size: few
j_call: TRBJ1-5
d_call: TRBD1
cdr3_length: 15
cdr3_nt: TGTGCCAGCAGAACGCAGGGGGAACCCCTACAGCCCCAGCATTTT
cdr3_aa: CASRTQGEPLQPQHF

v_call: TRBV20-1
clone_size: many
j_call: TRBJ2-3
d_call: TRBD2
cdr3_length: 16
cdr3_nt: TGCAGTGCCCCCGCCCGAATAGCGGGTACCACAGATACGCAGTATTTT
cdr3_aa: CSAPARIAGTTDTQYF

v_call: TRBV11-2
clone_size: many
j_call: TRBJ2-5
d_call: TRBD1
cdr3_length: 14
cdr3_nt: TGTGCCAGCAGCTTGGACAGGTACCAAGAGACCCAGTACTTC
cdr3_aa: CASSLDRYQETQYF

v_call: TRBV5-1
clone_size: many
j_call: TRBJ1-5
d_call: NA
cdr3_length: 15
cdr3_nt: TGCGCCAGCAGCCGGGACGGGGGAACCAATCAGCCCCAGCATTTT
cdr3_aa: CASSRDGGTNQPQHF

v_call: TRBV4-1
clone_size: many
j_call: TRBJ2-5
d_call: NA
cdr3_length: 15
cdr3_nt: TGCGCCAGCAGCCCCGAGGCGGACGGGCGGGAGACCCAGTACTTC
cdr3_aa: CASSPEADGRETQYF

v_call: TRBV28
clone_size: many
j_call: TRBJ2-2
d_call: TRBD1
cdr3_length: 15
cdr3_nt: TGTGCCAGCAGTTTTCCGGACAGGGTGTCCGGGGAGCTGTTTTTT
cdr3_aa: CASSFPDRVSGELFF

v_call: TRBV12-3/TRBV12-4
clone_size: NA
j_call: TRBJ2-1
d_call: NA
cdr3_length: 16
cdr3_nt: TGTGCCAGCAGTTCTAACCCGGGATTCTCCTACAATGAGCAGTTCTTC
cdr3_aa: CASSSNPGFSYNEQFF

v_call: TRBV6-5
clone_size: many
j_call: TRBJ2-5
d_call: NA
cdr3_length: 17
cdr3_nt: TGTGCCAGCAGTTACTCACGCCCTGACAGGCGCAGAGAGACCCAGTACTTC
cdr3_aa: CASSYSRPDRRRETQYF

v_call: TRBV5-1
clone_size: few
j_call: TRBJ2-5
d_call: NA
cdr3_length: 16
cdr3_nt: TGCGCCAGCAGCTTCCCTACGGGAACAACAGGGGAGACCCAGTACTTC
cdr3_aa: CASSFPTGTTGETQYF

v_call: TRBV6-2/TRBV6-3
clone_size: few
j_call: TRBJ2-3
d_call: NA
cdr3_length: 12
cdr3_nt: TGTGCCAGCACCTACTCTCTCGATACGCAGTATTTT
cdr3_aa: CASTYSLDTQYF

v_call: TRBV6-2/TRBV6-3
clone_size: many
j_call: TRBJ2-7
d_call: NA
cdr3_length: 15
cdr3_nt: TGTGCCAGCAGTCCAACCCCCGGGGGCCTCTACGAGCAGTACTTC
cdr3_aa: CASSPTPGGLYEQYF

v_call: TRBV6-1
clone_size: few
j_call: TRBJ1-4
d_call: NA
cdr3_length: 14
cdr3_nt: TGTGCCAGCAAAATAGGCGAGAGGGATGAAAAACTGTTTTTT
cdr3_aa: CASKIGERDEKLFF

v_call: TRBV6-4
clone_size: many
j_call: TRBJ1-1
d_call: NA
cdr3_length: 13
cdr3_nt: TGTGCCAGCAGTCCTCAAGCGGGCACTGAAGCTTTCTTT
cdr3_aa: CASSPQAGTEAFF

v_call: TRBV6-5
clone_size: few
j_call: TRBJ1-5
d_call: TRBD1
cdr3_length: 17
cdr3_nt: TGTGCCAGCAGGCGGACAGGGAAAAAGTTGAGCAATCAGCCCCAGCATTTT
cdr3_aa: CASRRTGKKLSNQPQHF

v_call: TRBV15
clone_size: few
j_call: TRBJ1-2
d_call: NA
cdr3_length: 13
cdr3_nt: TGTGCCACCACCCCAGGAGGGAACTATGGCTACACCTTC
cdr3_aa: CATTPGGNYGYTF

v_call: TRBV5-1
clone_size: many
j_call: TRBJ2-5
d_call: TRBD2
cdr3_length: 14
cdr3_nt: TGCGCCAGCAGCTTATTGACTAGCGAAGAGACCCAGTACTTC
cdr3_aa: CASSLLTSEETQYF

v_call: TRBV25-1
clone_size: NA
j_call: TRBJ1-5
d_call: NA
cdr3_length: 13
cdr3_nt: TGTGCCAGCAGCACCTGGGGGGATCAGCCCCAGCATTTT
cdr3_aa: CASSTWGDQPQHF

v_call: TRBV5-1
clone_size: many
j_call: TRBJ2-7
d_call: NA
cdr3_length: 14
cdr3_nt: TGCGCCAGCTCTACCGTGACAGGCTCCTACGAGCAGTACTTC
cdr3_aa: CASSTVTGSYEQYF

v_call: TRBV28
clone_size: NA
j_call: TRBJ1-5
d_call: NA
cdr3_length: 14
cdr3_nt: TGTGCCAGCAGTTTTAGAATCTTCCCGCGGCCCCAGCATTTT
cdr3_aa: CASSFRIFPRPQHF

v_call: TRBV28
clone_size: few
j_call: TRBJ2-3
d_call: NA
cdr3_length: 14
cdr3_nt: TGTGCCAGCAGCCAAAGGGGGGGCACAGATACGCAGTATTTT
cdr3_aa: CASSQRGGTDTQYF

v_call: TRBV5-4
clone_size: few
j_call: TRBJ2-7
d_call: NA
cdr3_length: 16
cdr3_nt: TGTGCCAGCAGCTCGTGGGCCGCAGGACAGAAAGGGGAGCAGTACTTC
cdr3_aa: CASSSWAAGQKGEQYF